This T cell receptor beta chain is drawn from a study of T cell responses to AZD1222 COVID-19 vaccine. Study-level results: Clonal diversity may have been underestimated in mostly white British donors.

Per the germline V gene, CDR1 is SNHLY and CDR2 is FYNNEI. Germline trimming cut 6 bases from V and 1 base from J; bases unmatched to any gene: 8. The CDR3 loop spans 15 amino acids. Sequenced by immunoSEQ multiplex PCR; TCRdb stores in-frame clones only, minus some. The table has approximately 150,000 clones, approximately 92% seen once. This clone has a handful of counts. Its matching antigen is unknown. Sequenced material: peripheral blood, taken on day 0 of AZD1222 vaccination. The TCR was taken from an adult in good health. The chain employs TRBV2 and TRBJ2-7, with 8 bases identical to TRBD1. This CDR3 is CASRPIGQGSYEQYF. DNA for the CDR3: TGTGCCAGCAGACCCATCGGACAGGGATCCTACGAGCAGTACTTC. Variable domain in full (rest from reference TRBV2 and TRBJ2-7): EPEVTQTPSHQVTQMGQEVILRCVPISNHLYFYWYRQILGQKVEFLVSFYNNEISEKSEIFDDQFSVERPDGSNFTLKIRSTKLEDSAMYFCASRPIGQGSYEQYFGPGTRLTVT.